These T cell receptor beta chains were read from a single sample in a study of blood T cell repertoires in COVID-19. Produced via immunoSEQ multiplex PCR; TCRdb's table is partial and in-frame only. The sample has 100,000 or so clones; 85% are singletons. Specimen: peripheral blood. These receptor sequences come from a woman aged 70-85 years with active or convalescent COVID-19. Both conserved end residues are part of each CDR3. Each record gives: J gene, D gene, V gene, CDR3 length, CDR3 protein, CDR3 DNA. D genes are given only for firm matches.

j_call: TRBJ1-1
d_call: TRBD1
v_call: TRBV18
cdr3_length: 14
cdr3_aa: CASSPDRGGTEAFF
cdr3_nt: TGTGCCAGCTCACCGGACAGGGGTGGCACTGAAGCTTTCTTT

j_call: TRBJ2-3
d_call: TRBD2
v_call: TRBV29-1
cdr3_length: 13
cdr3_aa: CSGWTSGTDTQYF
cdr3_nt: TGCAGCGGATGGACTAGCGGGACAGATACGCAGTATTTT

j_call: TRBJ1-1
d_call: TRBD1
v_call: TRBV9
cdr3_length: 14
cdr3_aa: CASSVSGTVNEAFF
cdr3_nt: TGTGCCAGCAGCGTATCCGGGACAGTCAATGAAGCTTTCTTT

j_call: TRBJ1-6
d_call: TRBD1
v_call: TRBV5-5
cdr3_length: 15
cdr3_aa: CASSPWQGGSSPLHF
cdr3_nt: TGTGCCAGCAGCCCGTGGCAGGGGGGAAGTTCACCCCTCCACTTT

j_call: TRBJ2-1
d_call: TRBD2
v_call: TRBV2
cdr3_length: 14
cdr3_aa: CASSETSVYNEQFF
cdr3_nt: TGTGCCAGCAGTGAGACTAGCGTGTACAATGAGCAGTTCTTC

j_call: TRBJ2-3
d_call: TRBD1
v_call: TRBV6-5
cdr3_length: 14
cdr3_aa: CASSLDRDADTQYF
cdr3_nt: TGTGCCAGCAGTCTGGACAGGGATGCAGATACGCAGTATTTT

j_call: TRBJ1-6
d_call: TRBD1
v_call: TRBV5-4
cdr3_length: 14
cdr3_aa: CASSLQGNNSPLHF
cdr3_nt: TGTGCCAGCAGCTTACAGGGGAATAATTCACCCCTCCACTTT

j_call: TRBJ1-2
d_call: -
v_call: TRBV7-2
cdr3_length: 16
cdr3_aa: CASSFVAGWGDYGYTF
cdr3_nt: TGTGCCAGCAGCTTTGTTGCAGGGTGGGGCGACTATGGCTACACCTTC

j_call: TRBJ1-2
d_call: TRBD1
v_call: TRBV25-1
cdr3_length: 14
cdr3_aa: CASGPMDRVDGYTF
cdr3_nt: TGTGCCAGCGGCCCCATGGACAGGGTGGATGGCTACACCTTC

j_call: TRBJ2-5
d_call: TRBD1
v_call: TRBV7-3
cdr3_length: 13
cdr3_aa: CASSPGTEETQYF
cdr3_nt: TGTGCCAGCAGCCCTGGGACAGAAGAGACCCAGTACTTC